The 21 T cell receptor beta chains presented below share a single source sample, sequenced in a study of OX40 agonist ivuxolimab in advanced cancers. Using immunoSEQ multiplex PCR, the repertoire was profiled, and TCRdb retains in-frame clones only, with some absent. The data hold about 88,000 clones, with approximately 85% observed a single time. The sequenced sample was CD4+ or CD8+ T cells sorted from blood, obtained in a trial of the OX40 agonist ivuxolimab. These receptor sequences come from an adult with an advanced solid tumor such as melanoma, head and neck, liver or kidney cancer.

CDR3 residues: CASSPQSGTDTQYF. Written as DNA, the CDR3 is TGTGCCAGCAGTCCCCAGTCGGGAACAGATACGCAGTATTTT. The J gene is TRBJ2-3, the V gene TRBV2, with TRBD2 as a possible D gene (5 bases). CDR1 SNHLY and CDR2 FYNNEI come from the germline V gene. The CDR3 loop spans 14 amino acids. V gave up 5 bases and J gave up 3 bases, with 12 bases separating them.

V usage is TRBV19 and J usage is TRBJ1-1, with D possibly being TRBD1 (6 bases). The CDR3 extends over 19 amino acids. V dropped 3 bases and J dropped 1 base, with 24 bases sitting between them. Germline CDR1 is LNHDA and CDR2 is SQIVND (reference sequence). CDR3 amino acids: CASSISGWGRTAGNTEAFF. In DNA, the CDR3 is TGTGCCAGTAGTATCAGCGGTTGGGGGCGCACAGCAGGGAACACTGAAGCTTTCTTT.

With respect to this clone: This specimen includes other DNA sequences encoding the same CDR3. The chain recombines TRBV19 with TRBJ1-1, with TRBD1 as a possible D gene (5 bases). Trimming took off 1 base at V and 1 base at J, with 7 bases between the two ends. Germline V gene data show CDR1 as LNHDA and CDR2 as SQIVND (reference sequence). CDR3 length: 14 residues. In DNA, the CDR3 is TGTGCCAGTAGTATAGGGGGCAGGAACACTGAAGCTTTCTTT. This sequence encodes CASSIGGRNTEAFF.

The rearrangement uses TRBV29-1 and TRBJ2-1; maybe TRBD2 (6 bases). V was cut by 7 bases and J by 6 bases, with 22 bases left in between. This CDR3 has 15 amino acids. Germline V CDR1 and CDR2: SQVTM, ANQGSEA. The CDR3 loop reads CSAYGTPIRPNEQFF. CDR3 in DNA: TGCAGCGCTTACGGGACTCCGATAAGACCCAATGAGCAGTTCTTC.

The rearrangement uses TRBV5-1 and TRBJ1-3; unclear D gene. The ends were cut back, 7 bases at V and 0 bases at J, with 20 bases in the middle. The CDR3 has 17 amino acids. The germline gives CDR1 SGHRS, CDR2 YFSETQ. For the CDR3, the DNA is TGCGCCAGCTCACTTCAGTCGGGGTCAACCTCTGGAAACACCATATATTTT. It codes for CASSLQSGSTSGNTIYF.

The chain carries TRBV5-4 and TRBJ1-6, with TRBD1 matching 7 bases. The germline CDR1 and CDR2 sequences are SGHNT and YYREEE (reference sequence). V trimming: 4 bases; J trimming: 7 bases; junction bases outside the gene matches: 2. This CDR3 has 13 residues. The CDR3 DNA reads TGTGCCAGCAGCAAACAGGGGAATTCACCCCTCCACTTT. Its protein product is CASSKQGNSPLHF.

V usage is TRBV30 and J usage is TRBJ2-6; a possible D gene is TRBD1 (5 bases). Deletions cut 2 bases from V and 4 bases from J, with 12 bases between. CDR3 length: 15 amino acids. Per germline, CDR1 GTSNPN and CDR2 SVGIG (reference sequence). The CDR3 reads CAWSLSGLGANVLTF. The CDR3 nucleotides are TGTGCCTGGAGTCTCTCAGGGCTGGGGGCCAACGTCCTGACTTTC.

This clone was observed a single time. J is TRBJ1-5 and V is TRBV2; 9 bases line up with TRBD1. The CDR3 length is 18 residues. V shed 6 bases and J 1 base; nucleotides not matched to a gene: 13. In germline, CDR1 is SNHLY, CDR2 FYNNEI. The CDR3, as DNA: TGTGCCAGCAGGGCATATAGGACAGGGGAGAAAAGCAATCAGCCCCAGCATTTT. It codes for CASRAYRTGEKSNQPQHF.

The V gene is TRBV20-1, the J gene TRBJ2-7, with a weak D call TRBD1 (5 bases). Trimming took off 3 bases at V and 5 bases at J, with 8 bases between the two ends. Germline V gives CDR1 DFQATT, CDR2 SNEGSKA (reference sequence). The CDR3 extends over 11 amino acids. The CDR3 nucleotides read TGCAGTGCTAGTACAGGCCACGAGCAGTACTTC. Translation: CSASTGHEQYF.

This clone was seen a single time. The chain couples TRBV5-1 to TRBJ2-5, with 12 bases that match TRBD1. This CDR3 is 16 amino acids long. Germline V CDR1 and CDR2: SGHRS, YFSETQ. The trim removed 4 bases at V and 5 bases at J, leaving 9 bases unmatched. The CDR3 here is CASSAGTGGSPETQYF. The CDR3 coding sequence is TGCGCCAGCAGCGCAGGGACAGGGGGCTCACCGGAGACCCAGTACTTC. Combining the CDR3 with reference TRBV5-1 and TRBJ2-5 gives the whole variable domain KAGVTQTPRYLIKTRGQQVTLSCSPISGHRSVSWYQQTPGQGLQFLFEYFSETQRNKGNFPGRFSGRQFSNSRSEMNVSTLELGDSALYLCASSAGTGGSPETQYFGPGTRLLVL.

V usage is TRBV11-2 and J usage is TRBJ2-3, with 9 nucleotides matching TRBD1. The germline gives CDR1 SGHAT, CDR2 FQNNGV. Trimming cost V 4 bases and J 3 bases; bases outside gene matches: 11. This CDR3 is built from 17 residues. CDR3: CASSSILTGGYTDTQYF. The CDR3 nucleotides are TGTGCCAGCAGCTCGATCTTAACAGGGGGCTATACAGATACGCAGTATTTT.

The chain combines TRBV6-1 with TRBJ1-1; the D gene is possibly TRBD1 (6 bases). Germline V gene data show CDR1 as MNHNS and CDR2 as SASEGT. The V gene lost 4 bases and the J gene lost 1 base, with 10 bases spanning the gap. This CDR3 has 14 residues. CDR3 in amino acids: CASSAEQGNTEAFF. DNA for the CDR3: TGTGCCAGCAGTGCTGAACAGGGGAACACTGAAGCTTTCTTT.

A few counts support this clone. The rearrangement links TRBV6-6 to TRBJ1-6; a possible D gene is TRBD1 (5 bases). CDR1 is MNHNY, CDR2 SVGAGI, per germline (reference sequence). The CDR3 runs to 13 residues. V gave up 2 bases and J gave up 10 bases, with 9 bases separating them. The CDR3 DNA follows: TGTGCCAGCAGTTACAACAGGAACTCACCCCTCCACTTT. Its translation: CASSYNRNSPLHF.

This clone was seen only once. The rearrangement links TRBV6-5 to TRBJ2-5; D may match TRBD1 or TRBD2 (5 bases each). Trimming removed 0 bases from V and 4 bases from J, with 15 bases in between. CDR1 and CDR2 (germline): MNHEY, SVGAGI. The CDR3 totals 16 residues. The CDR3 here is CASSYSLRAGSETQYF. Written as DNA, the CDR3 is TGTGCCAGCAGTTACTCGCTGAGGGCAGGGTCAGAGACCCAGTACTTC.

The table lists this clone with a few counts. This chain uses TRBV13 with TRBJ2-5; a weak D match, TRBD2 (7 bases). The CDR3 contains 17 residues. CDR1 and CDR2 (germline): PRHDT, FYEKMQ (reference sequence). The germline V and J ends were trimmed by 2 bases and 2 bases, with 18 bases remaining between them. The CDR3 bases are TGTGCCAGCAGCTTAAACTGGGGGGCTAGCGGACAAGAGACCCAGTACTTC. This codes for CASSLNWGASGQETQYF.

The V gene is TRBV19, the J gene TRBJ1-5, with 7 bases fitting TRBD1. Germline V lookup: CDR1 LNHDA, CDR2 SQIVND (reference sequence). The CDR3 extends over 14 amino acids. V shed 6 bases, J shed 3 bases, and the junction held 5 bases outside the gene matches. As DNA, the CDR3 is TGTGCCAGTAGCCCGACAGGGATCAATCAGCCCCAGCATTTT. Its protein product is CASSPTGINQPQHF.

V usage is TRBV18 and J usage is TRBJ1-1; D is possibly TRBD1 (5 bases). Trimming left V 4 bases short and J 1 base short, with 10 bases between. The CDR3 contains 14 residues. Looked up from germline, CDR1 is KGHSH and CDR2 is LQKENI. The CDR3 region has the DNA TGTGCCAGCTCACTTGTGGACAAGAACACTGAAGCTTTCTTT. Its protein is CASSLVDKNTEAFF.

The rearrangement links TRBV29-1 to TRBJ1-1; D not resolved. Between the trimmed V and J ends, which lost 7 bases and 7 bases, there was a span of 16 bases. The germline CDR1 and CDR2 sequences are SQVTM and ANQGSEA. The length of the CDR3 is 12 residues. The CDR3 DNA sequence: TGCAGCGCTTCACCCCCAGATAATGAAGCTTTCTTT. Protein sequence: CSASPPDNEAFF.

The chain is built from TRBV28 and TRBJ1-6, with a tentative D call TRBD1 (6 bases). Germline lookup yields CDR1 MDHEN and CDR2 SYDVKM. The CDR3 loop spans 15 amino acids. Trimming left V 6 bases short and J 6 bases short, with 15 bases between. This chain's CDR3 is CASRIGGGVNSPLHF. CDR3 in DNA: TGTGCCAGCAGAATAGGGGGGGGAGTTAATTCACCCCTCCACTTT.

CDR3 in amino acids: CASRDRGRSDTQYF. For the CDR3, the DNA is TGTGCCAGTCGGGACAGGGGGCGATCAGATACGCAGTATTTT. This rearrangement joins TRBV27 to TRBJ2-3, with TRBD1 matching 12 bases. After removal of 9 bases from V and 4 bases from J, the junction contained 5 bases not matched to a gene. The CDR3 totals 14 residues. Germline loops: CDR1 MNHEY, CDR2 SMNVEV (reference sequence).

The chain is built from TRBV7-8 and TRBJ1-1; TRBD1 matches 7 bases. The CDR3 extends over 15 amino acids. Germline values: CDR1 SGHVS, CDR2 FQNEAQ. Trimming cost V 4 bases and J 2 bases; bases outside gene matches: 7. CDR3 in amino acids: CASSSQGGRNTEAFF. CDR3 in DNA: TGTGCCAGCAGCTCCCAGGGGGGGCGAAACACTGAAGCTTTCTTT.